The entry below gives a single T cell receptor (beta chain) sequence along with its context. Age- and sex-matched healthy donors served as the control group. TEMRA cells underwent FACS enrichment and CD8+ and CD4+ T cells underwent negative isolation. These data come from a study of CD8 T cells in Susac syndrome. RNA, at about 0.45 to 1 ug, was reverse transcribed with random hexamers. The CDR3 of TCR beta was amplified by immunoSEQ multiplex PCR across 54 Vbeta and 13 Jbeta. TCRdb re-called the immunoSEQ multiplex PCR reads with MiXCR, one entry per CDR3 protein. This table has approximately 150,000 distinct CDR3 sequences, just over 90% appearing once. CDR3 length equals 15 residues. CDR1 and CDR2 (germline): LNHDA, SQIVND (reference sequence). V lost 4 bases, J lost 3 bases, and 5 bases stayed unmatched.

The sequence was obtained from a human donor in good health. The source material was CD4+ T cells from PBMCs. This chain joins TRBV19 and TRBJ2-7, with TRBD1 matching 11 bases. The CDR3 spells CASSTPGTGGYEQYF. The CDR3 nucleotides read TGTGCCAGTAGTACCCCCGGGACAGGGGGCTACGAGCAGTACTTC.